This T cell receptor beta chain comes out of a study of cytomegalovirus exposure and HLA in healthy donors. Whole-study results and caveats: In most subjects, TCR beta sequences reportedly gave accurate predictions of HLA-A and HLA-B alleles. A later analysis showed that HLA-associated TCR beta chains had undergone more clonal expansion than equally common others.

In regard to this clone: Its antigen is as yet unknown.

It was with 60 Vbeta and 13 Jbeta primers that the PCR ran. Assay used: immunoSEQ multiplex PCR; TCRdb lists only in-frame clones, some missing. This sample has about 130,000 clones, with around four fifths found just once. The trim removed 3 bases at V and 4 bases at J, leaving 3 bases unmatched. The CDR3 is 14 amino acids. Per germline, CDR1 SGHKS and CDR2 YYEKEE (reference sequence). The sequence was obtained from a man aged 18 to 29 in good health and CMV-seropositive. The J gene is TRBJ1-5, the V gene TRBV5-5; 8 bases align to TRBD1. The material sequenced was PBMCs. CDR3 sequence: CASSYDRGNQPQHF. As DNA, the CDR3 is TGTGCCAGCAGCTACGACAGGGGAAATCAGCCCCAGCATTTT.